This T cell receptor beta chain stems from a study of CD8 T cells in ankylosing spondylitis. Study observations and caveats: Ankylosing spondylitis blood appeared to be characterized by a TCR beta motif of eight or nine highly homologous variants. The authors reported significant enrichment of disease-linked clones in matched ankylosing spondylitis synovial fluid.

The CDR3 contains 15 residues. CDR1 is SGDLS and CDR2 is YYNGEE in the germline V gene. With 0 bases removed from V and 2 bases from J, the gap between germline ends came to 12 bases. At least ten counts were recorded for this clonotype. Its specificity is unknown. It was by quantitative 5'-RACE with molecular barcodes that TCR beta libraries were made. Each CDR3 protein is one row after TCRdb ran MiXCR on the 5' RACE reads. The repertoire holds about 42,000 distinct CDR3 sequences, with around 2.8% as singletons. This chain connects TRBV9 to TRBJ2-7, with a possible D match to TRBD2 (5 bases). Sequencing was carried out using blood, either unsorted or a sorted T cell fraction (not recorded which). The clonotype originates from a male donor with ankylosing spondylitis or in good health (not recorded which). The DNA of the CDR3 is TGTGCCAGCAGCGTAGGAGGGCAGCAAACCTACGAGCAGTACTTC. Translating it yields CASSVGGQQTYEQYF. Full variable domain (missing parts from reference TRBV9 and TRBJ2-7): DSGVTQTPKHLITATGQRVTLRCSPRSGDLSVYWYQQSLDQGLQFLIQYYNGEERAKGNILERFSAQQFPDLHSELNLSSLELGDSALYFCASSVGGQQTYEQYFGPGTRLTVT.